One sample yielded the 19 T cell receptor beta chains listed below, sequenced in a study of CD8+ T cells in alopecia areata. Sequencing used cDNA as its template, made by extracting RNA and reverse transcribing it. Some clones are missing from TCRdb's copy, which holds only in-frame ones; the method was immunoSEQ multiplex PCR. The table has a few hundred thousand clones, around two thirds seen once. The source was CD4+ T cells sorted from blood, collected at week 0. These receptors originate from a human donor with alopecia areata.

This chain links TRBV28 with TRBJ1-2; D not resolved. The V gene lost 6 bases and the J gene lost 6 bases, with 8 bases spanning the gap. The CDR3 runs 11 residues. Germline CDR1 MDHEN, CDR2 SYDVKM. CDR3 sequence reads: CASSRFDGYTF. CDR3 sequence (DNA): TGTGCCAGCAGCCGCTTTGATGGCTACACCTTC.

The V and J genes are TRBV5-4 and TRBJ2-7; 8 nucleotides match TRBD2. Per germline, CDR1 SGHNT and CDR2 YYREEE (reference sequence). The length of the CDR3 is 15 residues. The V and J ends lost 2 bases and 3 bases, in that order; junction bases with no gene match: 7. The CDR3 bases are TGTGCCAGCAGCTTAGGGAGCGGGGGACTCTACGAGCAGTACTTC. This sequence encodes CASSLGSGGLYEQYF.

The rearrangement uses TRBV2 and TRBJ2-5; 10 nucleotides align to TRBD1. V shed 5 bases, J shed 5 bases, and the junction held 5 bases outside the gene matches. The CDR3 spans 14 residues. Germline-derived CDR1 and CDR2 are SNHLY and FYNNEI. CDR3 bases: TGTGCCAGCAGTTTTGACAGGGGGCGGGAGACCCAGTACTTC. Its translation: CASSFDRGRETQYF.

The sample holds a few counts of this clone. The genes are TRBV2 and TRBJ1-3; 8 nucleotides match TRBD1. The germline V gene has CDR1 SNHLY and CDR2 FYNNEI. V was clipped by 0 bases and J by 4 bases; unmatched bases: 5. This CDR3 comprises 16 residues. CDR3 sequence: CASSEAQGAQGNTIYF. The CDR3 DNA reads TGTGCCAGCAGTGAAGCGCAGGGGGCCCAAGGAAACACCATATATTTT.

A remark on this clone: Additional DNA sequences in this sample encode the identical CDR3. The rearrangement uses TRBV25-1 and TRBJ1-6; TRBD1 is a possible D gene (5 bases). V was clipped by 3 bases and J by 9 bases, with 6 bases between them. The CDR3 is 12 amino acids. Germline-derived CDR1 and CDR2 are MGHDK and SYGVNS. CDR3 protein: CASSEGGSPLHF. DNA of the CDR3: TGTGCCAGCAGTGAGGGGGGTTCACCCCTCCACTTT.

This clone was observed a few times. V usage is TRBV29-1 and J usage is TRBJ1-1, with D perhaps TRBD1 (6 bases). Trimming stripped 2 bases from V and 5 bases from J, with 15 bases between. The CDR3 has 14 residues. Germline loops: CDR1 SQVTM, CDR2 ANQGSEA. The CDR3 DNA sequence: TGCAGCGTTGAAATCCAGGGGAGAAGAACTGAAGCTTTCTTT. It codes for CSVEIQGRRTEAFF.

The chain carries TRBV7-9 and TRBJ2-5; 9 bases fit TRBD1. The germline V gene encodes CDR1 SEHNR and CDR2 FQNEAQ (reference sequence). V lost 4 bases and J lost 4; bases outside the gene matches: 7. CDR3 length: 15 residues. The CDR3 protein is CASSSRDRERETQYF. CDR3 nucleotides: TGTGCCAGCAGCTCCCGGGACAGGGAGCGAGAGACCCAGTACTTC.

This clone was detected only a few times. The gene calls are TRBV29-1 and TRBJ1-1; 9 bases fit TRBD1. Per the germline V gene, CDR1 is SQVTM and CDR2 is ANQGSEA. This CDR3 is 13 amino acids long. V dropped 1 base and J dropped 5; count of bases not matched to a gene: 2. The CDR3 loop reads CSVEGQGETEAFF. CDR3 coding DNA: TGCAGCGTTGAAGGACAGGGGGAGACTGAAGCTTTCTTT.

This clone was detected once. This chain connects TRBV19 to TRBJ2-5; D might be TRBD2 (5 bases). This CDR3 region has 15 residues. Germline V gives CDR1 LNHDA, CDR2 SQIVND (reference sequence). Trimming cost V 0 bases and J 5 bases, with 13 bases left between them. CDR3 coding DNA: TGTGCCAGTAGTATAGATTCGGGATCCGGGGAGACCCAGTACTTC. It codes for CASSIDSGSGETQYF.

This rearrangement joins TRBV30 to TRBJ1-5, with 10 bases fitting TRBD1. J gave up 2 bases and V 3 bases, and 10 bases lay outside the gene matches. Germline V gene sequence: CDR1 GTSNPN, CDR2 SVGIG (reference sequence). This CDR3 has 17 amino acids. The CDR3 loop reads CAWSQDRGRIGNQPQHF. As DNA, the CDR3 is TGTGCCTGGAGCCAGGACAGGGGGAGAATTGGCAATCAGCCCCAGCATTTT.

The chain carries TRBV5-6 and TRBJ1-2; unclear D gene. The CDR3 runs to 13 residues. Germline CDR1 and CDR2: SGHDT and YYEEEE. V lost 6 bases, J lost 4 bases, and 13 bases lay in between. In DNA form, the CDR3 reads TGTGCCAGCATCGGTTTGGTCGGCTATGGCTACACCTTC. Translation gives CASIGLVGYGYTF. The variable domain in full, completed from reference TRBV5-6 and TRBJ1-2, reads DAGVTQSPTHLIKTRGQQVTLRCSPKSGHDTVSWYQQALGQGPQFIFQYYEEEERQRGNFPDRFSGHQFPNYSSELNVNALLLGDSALYLCASIGLVGYGYTFGSGTRLTVV.

V and J are TRBV29-1 and TRBJ2-3; D not resolved. This CDR3 region has 17 residues. CDR1 and CDR2 from the germline V gene are SQVTM and ANQGSEA. V was shortened by 0 bases and J by 2 bases, with 18 bases between the two germline ends. In DNA, the CDR3 is TGCAGCGTTGAAGACCCGGCGCACCGAGGCCCCACAGATACGCAGTATTTT. It is translated as CSVEDPAHRGPTDTQYF.

The chain uses TRBV30 and TRBJ1-5; maybe TRBD1 (5 bases). Germline V CDR1 and CDR2: GTSNPN, SVGIG (reference sequence). Between the trimmed V and J ends, which lost 2 bases and 6 bases, there was a span of 11 bases. The CDR3 has 13 amino acids. The CDR3, as DNA: TGTGCCTGGAGTTCCAGGGTCGGTCAGCCCCAGCATTTT. Translating gives CAWSSRVGQPQHF.

The rearrangement joins TRBV25-1 to TRBJ2-7; 12 bases map to TRBD1. This CDR3 has 13 residues. Per the germline V gene, CDR1 is MGHDK and CDR2 is SYGVNS. The V segment lost 6 bases and the J segment 7 bases; nucleotides outside the gene matches: 4. The CDR3 is CASRGTGGLEQYF. The DNA for the CDR3 is TGTGCCAGCAGGGGGACAGGGGGCTTAGAGCAGTACTTC.

As concerns this clone: Within the sample, other DNA sequences also encode this same CDR3. The chain links TRBV30 to TRBJ1-2; 7 bases agree with TRBD1. The J segment lost 4 bases and the V segment lost 0 bases, leaving 5 bases of the junction unmatched. The CDR3 is 14 residues long. Per germline, CDR1 GTSNPN and CDR2 SVGIG (reference sequence). The CDR3 nucleotides read TGTGCCTGGAGTGTGGGCAGGGGGTCCTATGGCTACACCTTC. This sequence encodes CAWSVGRGSYGYTF.

The chain couples TRBV5-6 to TRBJ1-4, with D uncertain. Germline CDR1 SGHDT, CDR2 YYEEEE. Trimming left V 3 bases short and J 0 bases short, with 6 bases between. The CDR3 loop spans 14 amino acids. In nucleotides, the CDR3 is TGTGCCAGCAGCTCCGTACCAACTAATGAAAAACTGTTTTTT. This translates into CASSSVPTNEKLFF.

The V gene is TRBV4-1, the J gene TRBJ1-3; D not resolved. Deletions cut 3 bases from V and 2 bases from J, with 11 bases between. The CDR3 extends over 15 amino acids. The V gene's germline CDR1 is MGHRA and CDR2 YSYEKL. CDR3 loop: CASSQWTFPGNTIYF. CDR3 in DNA: TGCGCCAGCAGCCAGTGGACCTTCCCTGGAAACACCATATATTTT.

The chain has TRBV29-1 and TRBJ2-7, with TRBD1 matching 7 bases. Losses at the gene ends were 4 bases for V and 7 bases for J; bases not matched to a gene: 10. The length of the CDR3 is 13 residues. Germline loops: CDR1 SQVTM, CDR2 ANQGSEA. Here the CDR3 reads CSVALDRLTEQYF. CDR3 nucleotide sequence: TGCAGCGTTGCCCTGGACAGGTTGACGGAGCAGTACTTC.

The chain links TRBV4-1 to TRBJ2-2; D possibly matches TRBD1 or TRBD2 (6 bases each). This CDR3 has 17 residues. The ends were cut back, 3 bases at V and 5 bases at J, with 19 bases in the middle. Germline values: CDR1 MGHRA, CDR2 YSYEKL. Here the CDR3 reads CASSQAGLWGQTGELFF. The CDR3 DNA reads as TGCGCCAGCAGCCAGGCGGGGCTGTGGGGGCAGACCGGGGAGCTGTTTTTT.